The rows below give T cell receptor beta chains drawn from one sample of a study of somatic mutations in cytotoxic T cells in rheumatoid arthritis. Clones were read by immunoSEQ multiplex PCR, and TCRdb kept only the in-frame ones, dropping some. The sample holds tens of thousands of clones, over 80% seen once. Sequenced input: CD8+ T cells sorted from blood. Source of these receptors: an adult with rheumatoid arthritis. Both conserved end residues are part of each CDR3. The D gene is left open where the match is weak. A clone size is listed for some rows: how often the clone was seen (once, few, many), or a class if it is expanded.

J gene,clone size,D gene,V gene,CDR3 protein,CDR3 DNA
TRBJ2-3,-,-,TRBV6-1,CASEVGGAEGDTQYF,TGTGCCAGCGAGGTAGGGGGGGCCGAAGGAGATACGCAGTATTTT
TRBJ1-2,-,TRBD1,TRBV18,CASSPRDRWDANYGYTF,TGTGCCAGCTCACCGAGGGACAGGTGGGACGCTAACTATGGCTACACCTTC
TRBJ1-1,-,-,TRBV6-5,CASKGWGENTEAFF,TGTGCAAGCAAGGGTTGGGGTGAGAACACTGAAGCTTTCTTT
TRBJ2-2,once,-,TRBV5-1,CASRLGTALKLAGELFF,TGCGCCAGCAGGCTTGGGACCGCACTCAAACTTGCCGGGGAGCTGTTTTTT
TRBJ1-4,-,TRBD1,TRBV28,CASSFAGTGNEKLFF,TGTGCCAGCAGTTTTGCCGGGACAGGGAATGAAAAACTGTTTTTT
TRBJ2-1,-,-,TRBV2,CASSDGGTYNEQFF,TGTGCCAGCAGTGACGGCGGGACCTACAATGAGCAGTTCTTC
TRBJ2-3,once,TRBD1,TRBV13,CASSRGRTDTQYF,TGTGCCAGCAGCAGGGGGCGAACAGATACGCAGTATTTT
TRBJ2-5,-,-,TRBV7-9,CASSLKSGAPGETQYF,TGTGCCAGCAGCTTAAAAAGTGGGGCTCCGGGCGAGACCCAGTACTTC
TRBJ2-3,-,-,TRBV27,CASYSHSGSTDTQYF,TGTGCCAGCTATTCCCACAGCGGTTCCACAGATACGCAGTATTTT
TRBJ2-7,few,TRBD1,TRBV27,CASTGQGGSEQYF,TGTGCCAGCACGGGACAGGGAGGCTCCGAGCAGTACTTC
TRBJ2-2,few,TRBD2,TRBV4-2,CASSRATSGGTGELFF,TGTGCCAGCAGCCGAGCTACTAGCGGGGGTACCGGGGAGCTGTTTTTT
TRBJ1-1,-,-,TRBV28,CASRNPRGLATEAFF,TGTGCCAGCAGAAACCCCCGGGGGCTCGCGACTGAAGCTTTCTTT
TRBJ2-1,-,TRBD2,TRBV30,CACGLAEGNEQFF,TGTGCCTGCGGACTAGCGGAAGGCAATGAGCAGTTCTTC
TRBJ2-2,-,TRBD2,TRBV2,CASTAGGNTGELFF,TGTGCCAGCACTGCGGGGGGGAACACCGGGGAGCTGTTTTTT
TRBJ1-2,-,-,TRBV27,CASSGEADGGYTF,TGTGCCAGCAGTGGGGAAGCGGACGGTGGCTACACCTTC